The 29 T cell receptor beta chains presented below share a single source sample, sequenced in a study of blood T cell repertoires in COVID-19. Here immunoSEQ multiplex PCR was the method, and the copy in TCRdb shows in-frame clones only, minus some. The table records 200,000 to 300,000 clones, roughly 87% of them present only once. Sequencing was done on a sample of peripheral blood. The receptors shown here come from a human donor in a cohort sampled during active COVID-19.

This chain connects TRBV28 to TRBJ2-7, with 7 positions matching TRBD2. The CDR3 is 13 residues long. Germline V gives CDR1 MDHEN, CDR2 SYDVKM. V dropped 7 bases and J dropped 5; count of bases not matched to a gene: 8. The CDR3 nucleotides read TGTGCCAGCACCAAAAGCGGGGCCGACGAGCAGTACTTC. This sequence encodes CASTKSGADEQYF.

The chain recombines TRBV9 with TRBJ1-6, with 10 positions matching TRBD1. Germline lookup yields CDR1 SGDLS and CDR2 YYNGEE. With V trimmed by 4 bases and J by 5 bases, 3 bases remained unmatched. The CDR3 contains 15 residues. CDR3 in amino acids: CASSYGTGDNSPLHF. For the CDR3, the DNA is TGTGCCAGCAGCTACGGGACAGGGGATAATTCACCCCTCCACTTT.

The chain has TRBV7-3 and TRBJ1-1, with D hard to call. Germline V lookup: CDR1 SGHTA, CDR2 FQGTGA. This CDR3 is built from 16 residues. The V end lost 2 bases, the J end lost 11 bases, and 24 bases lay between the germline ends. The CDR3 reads CASSLSSGGGIMGAFF. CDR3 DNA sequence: TGTGCCAGCAGCTTATCCTCCGGAGGCGGGATAATGGGCGCTTTCTTT.

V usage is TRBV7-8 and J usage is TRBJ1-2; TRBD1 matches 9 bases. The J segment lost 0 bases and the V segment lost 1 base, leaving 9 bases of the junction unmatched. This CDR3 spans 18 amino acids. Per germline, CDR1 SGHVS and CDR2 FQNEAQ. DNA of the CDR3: TGTGCCAGCAGCTTAGAGACGGGACAGGGCTCAGCTAACTATGGCTACACCTTC. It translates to CASSLETGQGSANYGYTF. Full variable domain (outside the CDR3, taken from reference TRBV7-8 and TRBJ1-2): GAGVSQSPRYKVAKRGQDVALRCDPISGHVSLFWYQQALGQGPEFLTYFQNEAQLDKSGLPSDRFFAERPEGSVSTLKIQRTQQEDSAVYLCASSLETGQGSANYGYTFGSGTRLTVV.

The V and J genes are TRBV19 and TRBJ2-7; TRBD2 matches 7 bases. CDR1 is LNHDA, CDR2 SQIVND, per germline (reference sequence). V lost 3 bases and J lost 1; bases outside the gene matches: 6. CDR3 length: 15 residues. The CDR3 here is CASSIGGGGSYEQYF. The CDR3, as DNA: TGTGCCAGTAGTATCGGCGGGGGTGGTTCCTACGAGCAGTACTTC.

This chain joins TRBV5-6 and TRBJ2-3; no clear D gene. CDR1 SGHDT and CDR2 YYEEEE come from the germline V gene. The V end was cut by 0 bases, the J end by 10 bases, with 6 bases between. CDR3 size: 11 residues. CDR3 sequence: CASSLGTAQYF. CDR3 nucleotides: TGTGCCAGCAGCTTGGGAACTGCGCAGTATTTT.

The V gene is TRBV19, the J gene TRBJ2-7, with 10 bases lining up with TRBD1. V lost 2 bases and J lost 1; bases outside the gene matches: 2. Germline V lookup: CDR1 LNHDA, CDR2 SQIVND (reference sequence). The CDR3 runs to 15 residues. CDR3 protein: CASSIWGQGSYEQYF. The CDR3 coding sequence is TGTGCCAGTAGTATATGGGGACAGGGGTCCTACGAGCAGTACTTC. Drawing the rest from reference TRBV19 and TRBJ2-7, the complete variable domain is DGGITQSPKYLFRKEGQNVTLSCEQNLNHDAMYWYRQDPGQGLRLIYYSQIVNDFQKGDIAEGYSVSREKKESFPLTVTSAQKNPTAFYLCASSIWGQGSYEQYFGPGTRLTVT.

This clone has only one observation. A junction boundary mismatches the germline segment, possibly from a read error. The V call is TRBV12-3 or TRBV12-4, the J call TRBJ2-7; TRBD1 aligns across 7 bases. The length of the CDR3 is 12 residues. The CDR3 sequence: CASSPRETGIVF. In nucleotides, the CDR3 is TGTGCCAGCAGTCCCCGTGAGACAGGGATAGTCTTC.

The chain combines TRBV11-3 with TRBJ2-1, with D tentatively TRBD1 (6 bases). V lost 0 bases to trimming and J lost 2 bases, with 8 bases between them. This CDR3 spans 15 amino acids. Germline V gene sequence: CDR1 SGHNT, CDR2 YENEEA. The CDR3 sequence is CASSLDRGPYNEQFF. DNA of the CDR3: TGTGCCAGCAGCTTAGACAGGGGACCCTACAATGAGCAGTTCTTC.

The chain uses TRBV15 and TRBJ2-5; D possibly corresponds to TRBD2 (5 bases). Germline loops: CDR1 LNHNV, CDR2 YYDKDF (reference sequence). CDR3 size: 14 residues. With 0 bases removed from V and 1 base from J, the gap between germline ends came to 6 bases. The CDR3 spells CATSREGSQETQYF. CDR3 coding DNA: TGTGCCACCAGCAGAGAGGGGAGCCAAGAGACCCAGTACTTC.

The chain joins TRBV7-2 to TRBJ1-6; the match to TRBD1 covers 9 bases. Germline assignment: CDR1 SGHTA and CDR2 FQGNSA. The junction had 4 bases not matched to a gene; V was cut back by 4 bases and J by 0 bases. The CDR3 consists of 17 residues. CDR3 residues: CASSSDRGSSYNSPLHF. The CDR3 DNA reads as TGTGCCAGCAGCTCTGACAGGGGGAGCTCCTATAATTCACCCCTCCACTTT.

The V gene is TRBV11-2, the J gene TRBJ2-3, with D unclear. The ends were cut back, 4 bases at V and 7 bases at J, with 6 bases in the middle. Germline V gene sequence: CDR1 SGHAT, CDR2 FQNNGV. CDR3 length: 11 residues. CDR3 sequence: CASSYFNTQYF. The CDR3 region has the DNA TGTGCCAGCAGCTACTTTAATACGCAGTATTTT.

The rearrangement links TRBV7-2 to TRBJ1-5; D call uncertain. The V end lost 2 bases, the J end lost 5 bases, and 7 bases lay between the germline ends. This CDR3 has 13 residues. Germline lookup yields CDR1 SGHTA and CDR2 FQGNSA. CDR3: CASSLRVDQPQHF. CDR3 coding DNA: TGTGCCAGCAGCTTACGTGTCGATCAGCCCCAGCATTTT.

CDR3 DNA sequence: TGTGCCAGCAGCCTCCACAGGGTGATTCCGTTCCTTACAAATAATTCACCCCTCCACTTT. It codes for CASSLHRVIPFLTNNSPLHF. The V and J genes are TRBV5-4 and TRBJ1-6; possibly TRBD1 for D (6 bases). Germline V lookup: CDR1 SGHNT, CDR2 YYREEE (reference sequence). The CDR3 loop spans 20 amino acids. With 4 bases removed from V and 5 bases from J, the gap between germline ends came to 28 bases.

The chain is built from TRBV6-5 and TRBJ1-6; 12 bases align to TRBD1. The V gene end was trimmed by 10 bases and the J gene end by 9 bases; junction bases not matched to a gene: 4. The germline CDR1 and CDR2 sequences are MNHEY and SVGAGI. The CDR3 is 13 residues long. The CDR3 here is CATGQGASSPLHF. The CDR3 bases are TGTGCCACGGGACAGGGGGCAAGTTCACCCCTCCACTTT.

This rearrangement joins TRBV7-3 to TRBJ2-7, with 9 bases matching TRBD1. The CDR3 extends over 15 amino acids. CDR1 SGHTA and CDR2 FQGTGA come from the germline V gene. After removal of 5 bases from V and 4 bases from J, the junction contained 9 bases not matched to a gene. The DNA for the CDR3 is TGTGCCAGCAGCCTAGAACCGACAGGGGGGTACGAGCAGTACTTC. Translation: CASSLEPTGGYEQYF.

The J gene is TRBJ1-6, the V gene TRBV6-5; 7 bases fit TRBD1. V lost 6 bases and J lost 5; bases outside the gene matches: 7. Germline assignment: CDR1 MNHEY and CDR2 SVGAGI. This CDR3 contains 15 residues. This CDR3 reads CASRDLTGNNSPLHF. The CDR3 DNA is TGTGCCAGCAGGGACCTGACAGGGAATAATTCACCCCTCCACTTT.

In DNA form, the CDR3 reads TGTGCCAGCAGCTTATACGGGGAGACCCAGTACTTC. This translates into CASSLYGETQYF. The chain employs TRBV7-2 and TRBJ2-5; D unclear. Germline V gives CDR1 SGHTA, CDR2 FQGNSA. This CDR3 is built from 12 residues. V was shortened by 2 bases and J by 5 bases, with 6 bases between the two germline ends.

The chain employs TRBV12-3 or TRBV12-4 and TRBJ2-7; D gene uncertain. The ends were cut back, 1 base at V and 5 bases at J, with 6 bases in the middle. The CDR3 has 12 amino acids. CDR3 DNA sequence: TGTGCCAGCAGTTTAGACAACGACGAGCAGTACTTC. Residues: CASSLDNDEQYF.

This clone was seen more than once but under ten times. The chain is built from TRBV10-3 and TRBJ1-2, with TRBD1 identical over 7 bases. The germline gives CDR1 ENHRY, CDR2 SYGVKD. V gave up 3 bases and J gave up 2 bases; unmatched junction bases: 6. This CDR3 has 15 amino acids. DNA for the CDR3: TGTGCCATCAGTGATGGGACAGAATCAAACTATGGCTACACCTTC. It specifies CAISDGTESNYGYTF.

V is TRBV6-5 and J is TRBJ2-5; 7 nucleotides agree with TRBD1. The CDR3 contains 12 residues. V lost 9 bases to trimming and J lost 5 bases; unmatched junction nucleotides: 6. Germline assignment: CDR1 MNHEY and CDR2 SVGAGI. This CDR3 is CASHRGWETQYF. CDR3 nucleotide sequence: TGTGCCAGTCACAGGGGATGGGAGACCCAGTACTTC.

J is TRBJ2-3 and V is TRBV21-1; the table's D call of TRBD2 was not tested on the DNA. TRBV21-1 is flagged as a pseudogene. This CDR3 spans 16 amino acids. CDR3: CASSTQRLAGLDTQYF. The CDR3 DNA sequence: TGTGCCAGCAGCACCCAAAGACTAGCGGGGCTGGATACGCAGTATTTT.

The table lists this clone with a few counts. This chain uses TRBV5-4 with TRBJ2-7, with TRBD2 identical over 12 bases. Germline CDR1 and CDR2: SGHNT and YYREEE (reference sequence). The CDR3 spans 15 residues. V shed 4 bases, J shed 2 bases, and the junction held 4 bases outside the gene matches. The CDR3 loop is CASSLAGGRAYEQYF. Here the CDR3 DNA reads TGTGCCAGCAGCCTAGCGGGAGGGCGGGCCTACGAGCAGTACTTC.

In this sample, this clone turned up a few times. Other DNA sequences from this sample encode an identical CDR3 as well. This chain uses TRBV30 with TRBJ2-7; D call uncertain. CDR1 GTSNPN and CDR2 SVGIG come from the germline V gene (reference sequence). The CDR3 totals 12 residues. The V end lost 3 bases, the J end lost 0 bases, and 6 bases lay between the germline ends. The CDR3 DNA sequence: TGTGCCTGGAGGCGTGACTCCTACGAGCAGTACTTC. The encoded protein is CAWRRDSYEQYF.

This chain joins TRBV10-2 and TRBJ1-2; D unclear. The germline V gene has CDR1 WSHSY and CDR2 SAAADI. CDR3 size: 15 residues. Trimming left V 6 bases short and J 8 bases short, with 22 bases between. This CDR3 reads CASSPVGVSPEGYTF. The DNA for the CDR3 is TGCGCCAGCAGCCCCGTAGGAGTTTCGCCAGAGGGCTACACCTTC.

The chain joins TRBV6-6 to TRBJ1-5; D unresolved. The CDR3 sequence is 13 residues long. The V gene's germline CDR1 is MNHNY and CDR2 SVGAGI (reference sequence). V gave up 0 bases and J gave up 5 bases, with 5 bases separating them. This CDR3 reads CASSYSPDQPQHF. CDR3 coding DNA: TGTGCCAGCAGTTACTCGCCGGATCAGCCCCAGCATTTT.

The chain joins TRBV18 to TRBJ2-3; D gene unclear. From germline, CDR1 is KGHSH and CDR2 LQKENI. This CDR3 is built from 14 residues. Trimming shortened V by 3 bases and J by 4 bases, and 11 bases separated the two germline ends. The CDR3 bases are TGTGCCAGCTCACCCCCTCCGCGCGCAGATACGCAGTATTTT. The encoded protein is CASSPPPRADTQYF.

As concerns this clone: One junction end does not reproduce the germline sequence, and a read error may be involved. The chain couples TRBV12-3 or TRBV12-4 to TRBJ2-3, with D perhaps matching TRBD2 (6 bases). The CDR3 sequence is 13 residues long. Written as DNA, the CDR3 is TGTGCCAGCAGTTTAACTAGCAGAGATACGCAGTATTTT. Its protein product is CASSLTSRDTQYF.

The CDR3 sequence is CASSLWVTGRGDQPQHF. The CDR3 DNA reads TGTGCCAGCAGTTTATGGGTCACAGGCAGGGGTGACCAGCCCCAGCATTTT. The V gene is TRBV27, the J gene TRBJ1-5; D is possibly TRBD1 (6 bases). Germline assignment: CDR1 MNHEY and CDR2 SMNVEV (reference sequence). The germline V and J ends were trimmed by 1 base and 7 bases, with 20 bases remaining between them. The CDR3 has 17 residues.